This record looks at one T cell receptor beta chain sequence and its context. The CDR3 is made up of 13 amino acids. With 5 bases clipped from V and 7 bases from J, the junction kept 6 bases outside the gene matches. Germline lookup yields CDR1 SQVTM and CDR2 ANQGSEA. The data were taken from a study of blood T cell repertoires in COVID-19. Study-wide background: The samples span acute and convalescent COVID-19 from the United States, Italy and Spain. T cells, B-cell-depleted T cells, or PBMCs supplied cDNA or gDNA.

As originally analysed: Amplification of reference gene primers provided the estimated nucleated cell counts. The method was immunoSEQ multiplex PCR; TCRdb's version includes in-frame clones alone and lacks a portion of them. V and J calls and clone size are those listed in that table; D and trimming were worked out from the DNA. Of some 97,000 clones in the sample, about 86% were seen once. The TCR originated in a human donor in a cohort sampled during active COVID-19. The rearrangement uses TRBV29-1 and TRBJ2-1, with 9 bases fitting TRBD1. Sequenced sample: peripheral blood. The CDR3 loop is CSVSYGTGNEQFF. The CDR3 bases are TGCAGCGTTTCGTACGGGACAGGGAATGAGCAGTTCTTC.